The 18 T cell receptor beta chains below come from one sample, sequenced in a study of graft-versus-host responses after intestinal transplantation (dated by TCRdb to about 2021). This specimen's time point label, per the study, means: cells obtained before transplantation from donor or recipient. The method was the immunoSEQ multiplex PCR assay. The table was pulled from immuneACCESS by TCRdb, which kept in-frame rearrangements only. Such tables lose some clones; where checked, under half of the loss comes from unresolved V genes, and the rest has no known cause. This sample has under 95,000 clones in its table, and approximately 78% of those were observed once. Of the sample, 0.83% falls within the top ten clones. No antigen has been assigned to these receptors. Here the sequenced sample was unstimulated CD4+ T cells sorted from spleen or lymph node cells, taken before intestinal transplant. These receptors were collected from a human donor who received an intestinal transplant.

The rearrangement uses TRBV11-1 and TRBJ2-1; 9 positions agree with TRBD2. The CDR3 contains 16 residues. Germline assignment: CDR1 SGHAT and CDR2 FQDESV (reference sequence). With V trimmed by 5 bases and J by 5 bases, 10 bases remained unmatched. CDR3 nucleotide sequence: TGTGCCAGCAGCCGAAGTTGGGCTAGCGGGGACAATGAGCAGTTCTTC. Its protein is CASSRSWASGDNEQFF. The full variable domain, rest sourced from reference TRBV11-1 and TRBJ2-1, is EAEVAQSPRYKITEKSQAVAFWCDPISGHATLYWYRQILGQGPELLVQFQDESVVDDSQLPKDRFSAERLKGVDSTLKIQPAELGDSAMYLCASSRSWASGDNEQFFGPGTRLTVL.

This clone was seen only once. V and J are TRBV19 and TRBJ2-5; D perhaps matches TRBD1 (5 bases). V lost 6 bases and J 2 bases, leaving 16 bases between the germline ends. Germline-derived CDR1 and CDR2 are LNHDA and SQIVND (reference sequence). CDR3 length equals 15 residues. The CDR3 coding sequence is TGTGCCAGTAGAGTATCAGGACATCCACAAGAGACCCAGTACTTC. Its translation: CASRVSGHPQETQYF.

This sequence joins TRBV7-2 and TRBJ2-1, with TRBD1 as a possible D gene (5 bases). The germline V gene encodes CDR1 SGHTA and CDR2 FQGNSA. V lost 2 bases to trimming and J lost 9 bases, with 11 bases between them. The CDR3 runs 13 residues. The CDR3 is CASSLFRAREQFF. The CDR3 coding sequence is TGTGCCAGCAGCTTATTCAGGGCCCGTGAGCAGTTCTTC.

This chain links TRBV5-4 with TRBJ2-7; tentative D call: TRBD1 (6 bases). Trimming pared 1 base from V and 5 bases from J, leaving 10 bases between. Germline V gives CDR1 SGHNT, CDR2 YYREEE (reference sequence). The CDR3 spans 13 residues. The CDR3 nucleotides read TGTGCCAGCAGCTTGCACAGGGCGGACGAGCAGTACTTC. Translation gives CASSLHRADEQYF.

The J gene is TRBJ2-7, the V gene TRBV28; TRBD2 matches at 8 bases. This CDR3 comprises 13 residues. Germline CDR1 is MDHEN and CDR2 is SYDVKM. The junction had 3 bases not matched to a gene; V was cut back by 6 bases and J by 2 bases. The CDR3 bases are TGTGCCAGCAGGACTAGCGATACCTACGAGCAGTACTTC. It codes for CASRTSDTYEQYF.

This chain links TRBV6-1 with TRBJ2-7, with 7 positions matching TRBD1. After removal of 4 bases from V and 0 bases from J, the junction contained 9 bases not matched to a gene. The germline V gene encodes CDR1 MNHNS and CDR2 SASEGT. The length of the CDR3 is 16 residues. CDR3 in DNA: TGTGCCAGCAGTGTTCGAGCCGGGACAGACTCCTACGAGCAGTACTTC. Protein product: CASSVRAGTDSYEQYF.

This chain uses TRBV15 with TRBJ2-2; no firm D call. Trimming shortened V by 0 bases and J by 7 bases, and 6 bases separated the two germline ends. CDR3 length: 13 amino acids. Per the germline V gene, CDR1 is LNHNV and CDR2 is YYDKDF (reference sequence). The CDR3 reads CATSREGSGELFF. The CDR3 DNA sequence: TGTGCCACCAGCAGAGAGGGCAGCGGGGAGCTGTTTTTT.

The chain combines TRBV5-1 with TRBJ1-3; D not certain. The V and J ends lost 4 bases and 4 bases respectively, with 15 bases between them. The germline V gene encodes CDR1 SGHRS and CDR2 YFSETQ. This CDR3 is 15 amino acids long. In DNA, the CDR3 is TGCGCCAGCAGCCAATCCCCAGGAACAGGAAACACCATATATTTT. It translates to CASSQSPGTGNTIYF.

This clone came up a few times. The CDR3, as DNA: TGTGCCAGCAGAGAGTTCAACCCCCGGGACAGGTCAAACACTGAAGCTTTCTTT. Translating gives CASREFNPRDRSNTEAFF. V and J are TRBV28 and TRBJ1-1; 8 nucleotides match TRBD1. Germline CDR1 MDHEN, CDR2 SYDVKM. V shed 6 bases and J 2 bases; nucleotides not matched to a gene: 17. The CDR3 is made up of 18 amino acids.

The rearrangement links TRBV7-3 to TRBJ2-5; 8 bases map to TRBD2. Germline CDR1 reads SGHTA; CDR2 reads FQGTGA. V trimming: 1 base; J trimming: 6 bases; junction bases outside the gene matches: 13. This CDR3 has 17 residues. The CDR3 DNA reads TGTGCCAGCAGCTTAAACCAGCGGGAGATTGATTGGAAGACCCAGTACTTC. It yields the protein CASSLNQREIDWKTQYF.

J is TRBJ2-5 and V is TRBV18; 7 nucleotides line up with TRBD1. The V and J ends lost 3 bases and 5 bases, in that order; junction bases with no gene match: 6. Germline V gene data show CDR1 as KGHSH and CDR2 as LQKENI. The CDR3 is made up of 14 amino acids. The CDR3 DNA reads as TGTGCCAGCTCACCCGGGACAGTGAGGGAGACCCAGTACTTC. Translation: CASSPGTVRETQYF.

The chain is built from TRBV7-9 and TRBJ2-6, with D maybe TRBD2 (6 bases). CDR1 is SEHNR and CDR2 is FQNEAQ in the germline V gene (reference sequence). V was trimmed by 5 bases and J by 0 bases, leaving 17 bases between them. The length of the CDR3 is 18 residues. The DNA for the CDR3 is TGTGCCAGCAGCCTCCCCGGAGGGGTTTCCTCTGGGGCCAACGTCCTGACTTTC. Translating gives CASSLPGGVSSGANVLTF.

The rearrangement uses TRBV18 and TRBJ2-3, with D possibly matching TRBD1 (6 bases). V dropped 6 bases and J dropped 3 bases, with 22 bases sitting between them. Germline CDR1 KGHSH, CDR2 LQKENI. The CDR3 spans 17 residues. CDR3 region: CASSRLPGQGLTDTQYF. The DNA for the CDR3 is TGTGCCAGCTCCCGACTTCCGGGACAAGGCCTTACAGATACGCAGTATTTT. Full variable domain (outside the CDR3, taken from reference TRBV18 and TRBJ2-3): NAGVMQNPRHLVRRRGQEARLRCSPMKGHSHVYWYRQLPEEGLKFMVYLQKENIIDESGMPKERFSAEFPKEGPSILRIQQVVRGDSAAYFCASSRLPGQGLTDTQYFGPGTRLTVL.

V gene TRBV29-1 combines with J gene TRBJ2-1; tentatively, D is TRBD1 (5 bases). V was trimmed by 4 bases and J by 1 base, leaving 14 bases between them. The CDR3 totals 15 residues. Germline CDR1 is SQVTM and CDR2 is ANQGSEA. The CDR3 DNA reads as TGCAGCGTTGGGAAGGGGTCTGGTTCCTACAATGAGCAGTTCTTC. As protein: CSVGKGSGSYNEQFF.

The table lists this clone with a count of one. The V call is TRBV5-1, the J call TRBJ1-2; tentatively, D is TRBD1 (6 bases). There are 14 residues in the CDR3. The germline CDR1 and CDR2 sequences are SGHRS and YFSETQ. The V gene lost 7 bases and the J gene lost 4 bases, with 17 bases spanning the gap. Written as DNA, the CDR3 is TGCGCCAGCTCTGATTTGTGGGGGCGCTATGGCTACACCTTC. Its translation: CASSDLWGRYGYTF. Full variable domain (outside the CDR3, taken from reference TRBV5-1 and TRBJ1-2): KAGVTQTPRYLIKTRGQQVTLSCSPISGHRSVSWYQQTPGQGLQFLFEYFSETQRNKGNFPGRFSGRQFSNSRSEMNVSTLELGDSALYLCASSDLWGRYGYTFGSGTRLTVV.

In the case of this clone: This sample includes further DNA sequences coding for the same CDR3. J is TRBJ1-5 and V is TRBV2; 9 nucleotides match TRBD1. The germline CDR1 and CDR2 sequences are SNHLY and FYNNEI. The CDR3 is 17 residues long. After removal of 2 bases from V and 0 bases from J, the junction contained 5 bases not matched to a gene. CDR3 protein: CASSEWGQGPSNQPQHF. The CDR3 nucleotides are TGTGCCAGCAGTGAATGGGGACAGGGACCTAGCAATCAGCCCCAGCATTTT.

This chain connects TRBV14 to TRBJ2-7, with D possibly being TRBD1 (5 bases). Trimming pared 4 bases from V and 4 bases from J, leaving 14 bases between. The CDR3 covers 14 residues. Germline CDR1 and CDR2: SGHDN and FVKESK. The CDR3 loop reads CASSRRTFPYEQYF. The CDR3 DNA is TGTGCCAGCAGCCGACGGACATTCCCTTACGAGCAGTACTTC.

The rearrangement uses TRBV9 and TRBJ2-3; D might be TRBD2 (6 bases). The CDR3 has 15 residues. V was trimmed by 0 bases and J by 9 bases, leaving 17 bases between them. Germline V lookup: CDR1 SGDLS, CDR2 YYNGEE. CDR3 region: CASSVGGSGTSTQYF. The CDR3, as DNA: TGTGCCAGCAGCGTAGGCGGTAGCGGTACATCGACGCAGTATTTT. The full variable domain, rest sourced from reference TRBV9 and TRBJ2-3, is DSGVTQTPKHLITATGQRVTLRCSPRSGDLSVYWYQQSLDQGLQFLIQYYNGEERAKGNILERFSAQQFPDLHSELNLSSLELGDSALYFCASSVGGSGTSTQYFGPGTRLTVL.